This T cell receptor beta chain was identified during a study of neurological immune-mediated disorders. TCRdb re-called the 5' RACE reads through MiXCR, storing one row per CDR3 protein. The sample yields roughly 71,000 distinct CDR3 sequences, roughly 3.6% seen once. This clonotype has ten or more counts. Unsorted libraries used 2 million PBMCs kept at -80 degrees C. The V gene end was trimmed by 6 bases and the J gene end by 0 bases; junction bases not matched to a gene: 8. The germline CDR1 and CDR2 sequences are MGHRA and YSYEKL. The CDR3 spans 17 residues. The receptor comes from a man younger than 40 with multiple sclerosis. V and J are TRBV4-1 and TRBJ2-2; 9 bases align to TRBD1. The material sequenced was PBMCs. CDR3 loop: CASRDRGVTSNTGELFF. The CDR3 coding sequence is TGCGCCAGCAGGGACAGGGGAGTTACCTCGAACACCGGGGAGCTGTTTTTT.